This T cell receptor (beta chain) was sequenced in a study of blood T cell repertoires in COVID-19. Study-level information: Acute and convalescent COVID-19 specimens originated in the United States, Italy and Spain. In each case, the material was cDNA or gDNA derived from T cells, B-cell-depleted T cells, or PBMCs.

In the authors' workflow: Scientists estimated how many nucleated cells there were by amplifying reference gene primers. The assay was immunoSEQ multiplex PCR, and TCRdb's table has in-frame clones only and misses some. For V, J and clone size, that table is used; D and trimming come from the DNA. The sample has 130,000 to 150,000 clones, 80% to 90% seen once. The CDR3 runs to 14 residues. With 5 bases removed from V and 5 bases from J, the gap between germline ends came to 12 bases. Germline assignment: CDR1 LNHDA and CDR2 SQIVND (reference sequence). The rearrangement links TRBV19 to TRBJ1-4; D perhaps matches TRBD1 (6 bases). The TCR comes from a man in his fifties or sixties who had recovered from COVID-19. The specimen was peripheral blood. The CDR3 nucleotides are TGTGCCAGTAGTCCAGGGGATCCGAATGAAAAACTGTTTTTT. Translated, it gives CASSPGDPNEKLFF.